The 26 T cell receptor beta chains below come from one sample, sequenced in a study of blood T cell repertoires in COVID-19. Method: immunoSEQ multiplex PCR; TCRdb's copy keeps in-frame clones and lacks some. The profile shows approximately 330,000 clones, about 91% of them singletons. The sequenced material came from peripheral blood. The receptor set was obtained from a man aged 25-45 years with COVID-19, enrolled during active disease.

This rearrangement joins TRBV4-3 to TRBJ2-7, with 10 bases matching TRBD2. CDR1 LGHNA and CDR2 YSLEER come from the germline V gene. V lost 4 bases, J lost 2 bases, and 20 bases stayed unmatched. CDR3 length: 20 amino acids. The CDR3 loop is CASSPYHDGSGRTYTYEQYF. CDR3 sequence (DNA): TGCGCCAGCAGCCCCTATCATGATGGTAGCGGGAGGACCTACACCTACGAGCAGTACTTC.

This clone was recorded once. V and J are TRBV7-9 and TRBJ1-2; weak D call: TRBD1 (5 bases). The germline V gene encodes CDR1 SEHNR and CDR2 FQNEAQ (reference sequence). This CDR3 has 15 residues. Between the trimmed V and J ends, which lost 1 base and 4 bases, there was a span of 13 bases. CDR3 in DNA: TGTGCCAGCAGCTTAGTGCAGGGAGGGCCCTATGGCTACACCTTC. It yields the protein CASSLVQGGPYGYTF.

CDR3 DNA sequence: TGTGCCTGGAGTGTCGGGCAGGGGGGACAAGATACGCAGTATTTT. Its protein product is CAWSVGQGGQDTQYF. The chain recombines TRBV30 with TRBJ2-3, with D maybe TRBD1 (7 bases). CDR1 is GTSNPN, CDR2 SVGIG, per germline (reference sequence). This CDR3 contains 15 residues. Trimming left V 0 bases short and J 5 bases short, with 15 bases between.

CDR3 sequence reads: CASSQAQQETQYF. CDR3 bases: TGTGCCAGCAGCCAGGCTCAGCAAGAGACCCAGTACTTC. The chain couples TRBV14 to TRBJ2-5, with no clear D. The CDR3 covers 13 residues. Between the trimmed V and J ends, which lost 3 bases and 2 bases, there was a span of 7 bases. The germline V gene encodes CDR1 SGHDN and CDR2 FVKESK.

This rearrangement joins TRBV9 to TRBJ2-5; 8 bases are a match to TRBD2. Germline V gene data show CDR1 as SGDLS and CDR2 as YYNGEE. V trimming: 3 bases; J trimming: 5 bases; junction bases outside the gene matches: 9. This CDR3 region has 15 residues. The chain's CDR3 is CASSAGLAKMETQYF. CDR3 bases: TGTGCCAGCAGCGCCGGACTAGCCAAAATGGAGACCCAGTACTTC. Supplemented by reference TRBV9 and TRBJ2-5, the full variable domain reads DSGVTQTPKHLITATGQRVTLRCSPRSGDLSVYWYQQSLDQGLQFLIQYYNGEERAKGNILERFSAQQFPDLHSELNLSSLELGDSALYFCASSAGLAKMETQYFGPGTRLLVL.

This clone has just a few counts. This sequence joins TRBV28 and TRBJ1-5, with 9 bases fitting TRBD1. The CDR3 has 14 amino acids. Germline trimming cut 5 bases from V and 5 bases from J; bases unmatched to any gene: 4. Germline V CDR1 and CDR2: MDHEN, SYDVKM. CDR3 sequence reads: CASSVDRGDQPQHF. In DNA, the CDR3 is TGTGCCAGCAGTGTCGACAGGGGGGATCAGCCCCAGCATTTT.

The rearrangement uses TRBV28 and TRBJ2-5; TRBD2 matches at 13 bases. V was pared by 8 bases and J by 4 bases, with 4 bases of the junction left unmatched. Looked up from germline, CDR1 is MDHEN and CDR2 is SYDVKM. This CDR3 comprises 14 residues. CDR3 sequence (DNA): TGTGCCAGCTCGAGGACTAGCGGGAGAGAGACCCAGTACTTC. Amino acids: CASSRTSGRETQYF.

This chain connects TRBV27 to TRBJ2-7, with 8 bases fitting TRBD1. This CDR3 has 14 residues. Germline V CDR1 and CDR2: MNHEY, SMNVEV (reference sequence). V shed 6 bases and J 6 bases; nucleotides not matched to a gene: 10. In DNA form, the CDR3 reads TGTGCCAGCAGACCCGGGACAGGTCTAGCCGAGCAGTACTTC. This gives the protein CASRPGTGLAEQYF.

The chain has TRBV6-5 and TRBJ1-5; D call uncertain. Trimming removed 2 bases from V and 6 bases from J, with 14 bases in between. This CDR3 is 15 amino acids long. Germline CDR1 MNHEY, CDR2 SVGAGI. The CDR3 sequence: CASSYDAGVGQPQHF. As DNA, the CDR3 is TGTGCCAGCAGTTACGACGCGGGCGTCGGTCAGCCCCAGCATTTT.

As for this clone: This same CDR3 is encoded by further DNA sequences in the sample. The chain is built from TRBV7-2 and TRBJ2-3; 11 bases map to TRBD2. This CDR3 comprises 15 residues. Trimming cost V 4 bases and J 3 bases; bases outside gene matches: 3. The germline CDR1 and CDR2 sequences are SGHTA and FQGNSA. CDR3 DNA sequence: TGTGCCAGCAGCTCCCGACTAGCGGGGACAGATACGCAGTATTTT. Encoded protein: CASSSRLAGTDTQYF.

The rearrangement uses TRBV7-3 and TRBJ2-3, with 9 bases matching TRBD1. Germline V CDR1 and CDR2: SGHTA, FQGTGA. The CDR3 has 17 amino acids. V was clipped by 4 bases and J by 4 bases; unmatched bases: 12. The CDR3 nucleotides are TGTGCCAGCAGCTACCCGGGACAGGGAAGATGCGCAGATACGCAGTATTTT. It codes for CASSYPGQGRCADTQYF.

CDR3 nucleotide sequence: TGTGCCAGCAGTGCCTCCGGGACTAGTGGCTCCTACGAGCAGTACTTC. Translation: CASSASGTSGSYEQYF. The chain is built from TRBV27 and TRBJ2-7; 8 positions agree with TRBD2. The CDR3 contains 16 residues. Germline CDR1 and CDR2: MNHEY and SMNVEV (reference sequence). J gave up 0 bases and V 5 bases, and 9 bases lay outside the gene matches.

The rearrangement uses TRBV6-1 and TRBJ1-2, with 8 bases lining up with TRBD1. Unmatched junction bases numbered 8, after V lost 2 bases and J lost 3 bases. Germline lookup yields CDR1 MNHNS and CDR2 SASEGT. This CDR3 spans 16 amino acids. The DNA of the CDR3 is TGTGCCAGCAGTGAAAAGGTCTCAGGGGGCTACTATGGCTACACCTTC. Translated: CASSEKVSGGYYGYTF.

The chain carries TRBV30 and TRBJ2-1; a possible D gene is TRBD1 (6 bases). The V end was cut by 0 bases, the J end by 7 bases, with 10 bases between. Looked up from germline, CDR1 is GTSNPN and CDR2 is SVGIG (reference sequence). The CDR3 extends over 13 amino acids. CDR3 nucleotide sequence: TGTGCCTGGAGTGTAGGACAGACAAATGAGCAGTTCTTC. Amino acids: CAWSVGQTNEQFF.

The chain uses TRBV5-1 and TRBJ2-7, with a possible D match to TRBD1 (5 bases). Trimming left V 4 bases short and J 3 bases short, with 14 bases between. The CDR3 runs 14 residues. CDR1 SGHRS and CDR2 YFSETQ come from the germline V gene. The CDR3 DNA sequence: TGCGCCAGCAGCCTCGACAGCAAAGTCTACGAGCAGTACTTC. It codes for CASSLDSKVYEQYF. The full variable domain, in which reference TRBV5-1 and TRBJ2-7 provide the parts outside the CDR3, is KAGVTQTPRYLIKTRGQQVTLSCSPISGHRSVSWYQQTPGQGLQFLFEYFSETQRNKGNFPGRFSGRQFSNSRSEMNVSTLELGDSALYLCASSLDSKVYEQYFGPGTRLTVT.

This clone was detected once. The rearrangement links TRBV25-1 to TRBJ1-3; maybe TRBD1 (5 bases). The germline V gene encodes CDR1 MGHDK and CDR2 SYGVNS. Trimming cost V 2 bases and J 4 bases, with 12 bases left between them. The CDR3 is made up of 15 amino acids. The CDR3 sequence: CASSEPWTWGNTIYF. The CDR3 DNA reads TGTGCCAGCAGTGAACCATGGACATGGGGAAACACCATATATTTT.

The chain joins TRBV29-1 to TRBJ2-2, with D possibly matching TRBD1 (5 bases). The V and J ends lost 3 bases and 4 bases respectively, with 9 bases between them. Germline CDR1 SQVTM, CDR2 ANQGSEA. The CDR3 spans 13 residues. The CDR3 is CSVDRATTGELFF. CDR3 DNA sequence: TGCAGCGTTGACAGGGCGACCACCGGGGAGCTGTTTTTT.

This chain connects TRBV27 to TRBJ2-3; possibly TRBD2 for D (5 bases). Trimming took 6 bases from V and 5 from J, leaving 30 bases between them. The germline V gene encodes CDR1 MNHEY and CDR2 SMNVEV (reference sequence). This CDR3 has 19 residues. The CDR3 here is CASSSAPGWASWRGDTQYF. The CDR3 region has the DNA TGTGCCAGCAGCAGTGCCCCGGGGTGGGCCTCGTGGCGCGGAGATACGCAGTATTTT.

The CDR3 sequence: CASSVTTSGRNEQFF. The CDR3 bases are TGTGCCAGTAGTGTCACAACTAGCGGGAGAAATGAGCAGTTCTTC. This chain uses TRBV19 with TRBJ2-1, with 11 nucleotides matching TRBD2. Losses at the gene ends were 5 bases for V and 7 bases for J; bases not matched to a gene: 7. Germline V gene data show CDR1 as LNHDA and CDR2 as SQIVND (reference sequence). This CDR3 is 15 amino acids long.

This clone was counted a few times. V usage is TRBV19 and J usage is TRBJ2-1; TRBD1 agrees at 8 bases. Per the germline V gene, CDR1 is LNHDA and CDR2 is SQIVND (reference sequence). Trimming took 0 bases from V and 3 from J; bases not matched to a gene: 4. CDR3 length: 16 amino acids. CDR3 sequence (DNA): TGTGCCAGTAGTATAGATCACGGACAGGGCTACAATGAGCAGTTCTTC. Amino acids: CASSIDHGQGYNEQFF. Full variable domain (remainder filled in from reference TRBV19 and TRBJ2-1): DGGITQSPKYLFRKEGQNVTLSCEQNLNHDAMYWYRQDPGQGLRLIYYSQIVNDFQKGDIAEGYSVSREKKESFPLTVTSAQKNPTAFYLCASSIDHGQGYNEQFFGPGTRLTVL.

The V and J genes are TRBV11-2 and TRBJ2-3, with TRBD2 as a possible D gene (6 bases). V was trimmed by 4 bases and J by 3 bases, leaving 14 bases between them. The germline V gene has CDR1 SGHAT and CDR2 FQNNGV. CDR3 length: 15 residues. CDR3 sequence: CASSSRGRGTDTQYF. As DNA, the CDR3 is TGTGCCAGCAGCTCCCGGGGACGGGGGACAGATACGCAGTATTTT.

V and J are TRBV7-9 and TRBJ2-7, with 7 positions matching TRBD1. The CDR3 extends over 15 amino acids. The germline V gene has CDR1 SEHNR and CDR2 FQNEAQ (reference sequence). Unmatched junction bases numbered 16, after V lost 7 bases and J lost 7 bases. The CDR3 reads CASTLSQTGNGEQYF. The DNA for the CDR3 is TGTGCCAGCACACTATCGCAGACAGGGAATGGGGAGCAGTACTTC.

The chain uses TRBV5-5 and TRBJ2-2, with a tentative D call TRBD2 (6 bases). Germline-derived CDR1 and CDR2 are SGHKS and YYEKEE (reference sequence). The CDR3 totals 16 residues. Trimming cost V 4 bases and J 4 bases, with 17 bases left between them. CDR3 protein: CASSPGLLTGTGELFF. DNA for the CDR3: TGTGCCAGCAGCCCGGGACTCCTCACGGGCACCGGGGAGCTGTTTTTT.

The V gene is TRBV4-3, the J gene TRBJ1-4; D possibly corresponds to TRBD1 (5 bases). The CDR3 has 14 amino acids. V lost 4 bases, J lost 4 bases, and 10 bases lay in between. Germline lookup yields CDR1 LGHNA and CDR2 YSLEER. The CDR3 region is CASSPGGINEKLFF. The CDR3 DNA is TGCGCCAGCAGCCCGGGGGGGATTAATGAAAAACTGTTTTTT.

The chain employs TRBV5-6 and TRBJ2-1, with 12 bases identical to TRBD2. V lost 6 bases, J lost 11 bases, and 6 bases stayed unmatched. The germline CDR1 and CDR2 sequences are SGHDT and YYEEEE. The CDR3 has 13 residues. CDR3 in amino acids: CASTAGLAGKQFF. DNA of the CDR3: TGTGCCAGCACCGCCGGACTAGCGGGAAAGCAGTTCTTC.

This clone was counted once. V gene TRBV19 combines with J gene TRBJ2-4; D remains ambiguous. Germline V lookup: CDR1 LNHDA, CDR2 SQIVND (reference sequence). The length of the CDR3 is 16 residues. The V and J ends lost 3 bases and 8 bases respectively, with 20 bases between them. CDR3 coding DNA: TGTGCCAGTAGTATGGTTGGCCCCCGGGTTGCGGACATTCAGTACTTC. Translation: CASSMVGPRVADIQYF.